In this sample, the clone carrying this T cell receptor beta chain turned up a few times. Its specificity is unknown. CDR1 and CDR2 from the germline V gene are PRHDT and FYEKMQ (reference sequence). The CDR3 extends over 14 amino acids. The V and J ends lost 5 bases and 6 bases, in that order; junction bases with no gene match: 7. The presence of a unique molecular identifier marked each TCR cDNA molecule. TCRdb analysed the 5' RACE reads with MiXCR anew, one entry per CDR3 protein. Found here are about 38,000 distinct CDR3 sequences, around 5% of them singletons; the top ten hold roughly 25%. Stated time point: sample taken at primary tumor resection. Sequencing was performed on whole RNA extracted from tumor and nontumor lung tissue, or from frozen PBMC, and the material was left unsorted. Patients with untreated early-stage non-small cell lung cancer, numbering roughly 69, were the donors. This sample is part of a study of spatial heterogeneity in lung cancer. Across the whole study: Detection of beta-chain sequences consistently exceeded that of alpha-chain sequences. Broader study findings: Whereas they appeared in blood less at follow-up, ubiquitous expanded tumor TCRs appeared there more at resection.

This receptor was taken from a female donor with early-stage non-small cell lung cancer. The V and J genes are TRBV13 and TRBJ2-7, with 10 bases fitting TRBD1. Specimen: PBMCs, collected at surgery. CDR3 DNA: TGTGCCAGCAGCGCTGGGACAGGGGAGGCCGAGCAGTACTTC. It specifies CASSAGTGEAEQYF. Full variable domain (outside the CDR3, taken from reference TRBV13 and TRBJ2-7): AAGVIQSPRHLIKEKRETATLKCYPIPRHDTVYWYQQGPGQDPQFLISFYEKMQSDKGSIPDRFSAQQFSDYHSELNMSSLELGDSALYFCASSAGTGEAEQYFGPGTRLTVT.